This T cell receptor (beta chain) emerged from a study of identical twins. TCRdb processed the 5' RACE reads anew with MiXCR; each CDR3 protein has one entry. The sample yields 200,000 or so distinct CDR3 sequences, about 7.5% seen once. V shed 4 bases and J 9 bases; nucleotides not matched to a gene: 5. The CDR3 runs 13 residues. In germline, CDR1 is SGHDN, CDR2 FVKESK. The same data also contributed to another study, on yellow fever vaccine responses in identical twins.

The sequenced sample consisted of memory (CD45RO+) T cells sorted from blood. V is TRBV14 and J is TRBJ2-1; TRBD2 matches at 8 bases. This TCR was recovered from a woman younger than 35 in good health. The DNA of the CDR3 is TGTGCCAGCAGCCGGTTAGCGGGACTTGAGCAGTTCTTC. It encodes CASSRLAGLEQFF.